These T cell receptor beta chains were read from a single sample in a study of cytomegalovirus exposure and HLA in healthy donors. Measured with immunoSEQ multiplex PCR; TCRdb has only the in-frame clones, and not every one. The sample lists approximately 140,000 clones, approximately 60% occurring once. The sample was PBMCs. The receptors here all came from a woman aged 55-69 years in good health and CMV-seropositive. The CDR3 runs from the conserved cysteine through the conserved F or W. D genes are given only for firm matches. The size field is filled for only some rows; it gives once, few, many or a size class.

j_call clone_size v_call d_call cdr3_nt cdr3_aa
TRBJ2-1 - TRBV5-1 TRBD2 TGCGCCAGCAGCCTACGACTAGCTGGAAATGAGCAGTTCTTC CASSLRLAGNEQFF
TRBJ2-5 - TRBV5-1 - TGCGCCAGCAGCGGGGTCCGGACTACACGAGAGACCCAGTACTTC CASSGVRTTRETQYF
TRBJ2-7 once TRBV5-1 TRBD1 TGCGCCAGCAGCACCGGGACAGGCCTCCTCGAGCAGTACTTC CASSTGTGLLEQYF
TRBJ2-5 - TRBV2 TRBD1 TGTGCCAGCAGTGAGGCCATGTCGGGACAGGGACCTAAAGAGACCCAGTACTTC CASSEAMSGQGPKETQYF
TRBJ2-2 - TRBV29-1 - TGCAGCGTGGTAAGGGGCGTCGGGGAGCTGTTTTTT CSVVRGVGELFF
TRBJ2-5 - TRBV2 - TGTGCCAGCAGTGATCGAGGAGGGACCCAGTACTTC CASSDRGGTQYF
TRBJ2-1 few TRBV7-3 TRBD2 TGTGCCAGCAGCTTAATGGCGGGAGACTACAATGAGCAGTTCTTC CASSLMAGDYNEQFF
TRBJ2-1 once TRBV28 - TGTGCCAGCAGCCCTCTTTCCTACAATGAGCAGTTCTTC CASSPLSYNEQFF
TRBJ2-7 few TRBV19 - TGTGCCAGTAGTATCAGCGGCATTGCCGAGCAGTACTTC CASSISGIAEQYF
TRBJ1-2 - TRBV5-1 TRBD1 TGCGCCAGCAGCGTGGATCGCGGGACAGAGTATGGCTACACCTTC CASSVDRGTEYGYTF
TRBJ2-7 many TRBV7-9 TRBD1 TGTGCCAGCAGCTCTTCCAGGGGGAGCTCCTACGAGCAGTACTTC CASSSSRGSSYEQYF
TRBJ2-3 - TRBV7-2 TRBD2 TGTGCCAGCAGCTTAGCTCCAGCGGGGGTTAGCACAGATACGCAGTATTTT CASSLAPAGVSTDTQYF
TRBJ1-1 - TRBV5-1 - TGCGCCAGCAGTGTATCTCCCACTGAAGCTTTCTTT CASSVSPTEAFF
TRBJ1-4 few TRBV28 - TGTGCCAGCAGTTTAGAAGGGGCAACTAATGAAAAACTGTTTTTT CASSLEGATNEKLFF
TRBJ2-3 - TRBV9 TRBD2 TGTGCCAGCAAGGCTAGCGGGAGCACAGATACGCAGTATTTT CASKASGSTDTQYF
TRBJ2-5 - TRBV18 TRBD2 TGTGCCAGCTCTACGGGACTAGCGGCTCTCGAGACCCAGTACTTC CASSTGLAALETQYF
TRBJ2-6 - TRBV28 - TGTGCCAGCAAGAGGGCTGGGGCCAACGTCCTGACTTTC CASKRAGANVLTF
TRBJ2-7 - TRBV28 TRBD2 TGTGCCAGCAGTTTCAGCGGGGGCACCTACGAGCAGTACTTC CASSFSGGTYEQYF
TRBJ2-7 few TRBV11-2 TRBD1 TGTGCCAGCAGCCCCGGGACAGACTACGAGCAGTACTTC CASSPGTDYEQYF
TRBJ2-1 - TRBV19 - TGTGCCAGTAGTAGGGACGGGAGTTCGTACAATGAGCAGTTCTTC CASSRDGSSYNEQFF
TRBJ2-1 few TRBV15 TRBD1 TGTGCCACCAGCAGAATCCGGGACAGGCGATACAATGAGCAGTTCTTC CATSRIRDRRYNEQFF
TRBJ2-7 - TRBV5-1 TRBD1 TGCGCCAGCAGCTTGTTGGGACAGGGCCAATACGAGCAGTACTTC CASSLLGQGQYEQYF
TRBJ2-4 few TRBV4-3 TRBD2 TGCGCCAGCAGCCAAGAGGCTAGCGGGTACAAAAACATTCAGTACTTC CASSQEASGYKNIQYF
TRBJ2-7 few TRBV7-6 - TGTGCCAGCAGCTTAGTGGGGGGATCCTACGAGCAGTACTTC CASSLVGGSYEQYF
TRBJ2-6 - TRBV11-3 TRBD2 TGTGCCAGCAGCTTCTACCTTCGGGGCGGGAGAAGCTCTGGGGCCAACGTCCTGACTTTC CASSFYLRGGRSSGANVLTF
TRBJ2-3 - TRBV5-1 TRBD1 TGCGCCAGCAGTCTCACAGGGGGCATAGATACGCAGTATTTT CASSLTGGIDTQYF
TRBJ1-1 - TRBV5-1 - TGCGCCAGCAGCTTGATTTCCGGGAACACTGAAGCTTTCTTT CASSLISGNTEAFF
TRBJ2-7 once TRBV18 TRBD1 TGTGCCAGCTCACTCTCAGGGGGAATCTCCTACGAGCAGTACTTC CASSLSGGISYEQYF
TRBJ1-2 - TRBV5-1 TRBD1 TGCGCCAGCAGCTTGGGACAGGGGAACTATGGCTACACCTTC CASSLGQGNYGYTF
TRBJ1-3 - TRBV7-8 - TGTGCCAGCAGCTCAGGACGGGGGAACACCATATATTTT CASSSGRGNTIYF
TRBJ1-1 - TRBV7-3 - TGTGCCAGCAGCTTAACGGGAGCGAACACTGAAGCTTTCTTT CASSLTGANTEAFF
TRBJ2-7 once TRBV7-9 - TGTGCCAGCAGCTTACTCAGCGGAGGACGCTACGAGCAGTACTTC CASSLLSGGRYEQYF
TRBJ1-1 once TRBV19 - TGTGCCAGTAGTGGAGCAGGGCGTATGAACACTGAAGCTTTCTTT CASSGAGRMNTEAFF
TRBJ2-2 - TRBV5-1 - TGCGCCAGCAGCTTGGTCCTGTCCGGGGAGCTGTTTTTT CASSLVLSGELFF
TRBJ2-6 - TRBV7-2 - TGTGCCAGCAGCATAGACATGGGGGCCAACGTCCTGACTTTC CASSIDMGANVLTF
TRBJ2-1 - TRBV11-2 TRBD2 TGTGCCACCGGACTAGCGGGAGCTGAGCAGTTCTTC CATGLAGAEQFF
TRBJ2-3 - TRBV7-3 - TGTGCCAGCAGCCCCGGACTCCCCACAGATACGCAGTATTTT CASSPGLPTDTQYF
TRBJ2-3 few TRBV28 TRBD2 TGTGCCAGCAGTCAAGCGGGATACACAGATACGCAGTATTTT CASSQAGYTDTQYF
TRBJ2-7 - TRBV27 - TGTGCCAGCAGTATTGATTGGGCCTCGAGCTACGAGCAGTACTTC CASSIDWASSYEQYF
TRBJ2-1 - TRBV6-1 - TGTGCCAGCAAATCTACTAGCCCTTACAATGAGCAGTTCTTC CASKSTSPYNEQFF
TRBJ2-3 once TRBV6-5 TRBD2 TGTGCCAGCAGCTACGGGACTAGCGGTACAGATACGCAGTATTTT CASSYGTSGTDTQYF
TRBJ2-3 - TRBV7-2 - TGTGCCAGCAGCTTAGCCTCTAGCACAGATACGCAGTATTTT CASSLASSTDTQYF
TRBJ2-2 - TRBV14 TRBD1 TGTGCCAGCAGCCAAGAACCGGGACAGAGGAACACCGGGGAGCTGTTTTTT CASSQEPGQRNTGELFF
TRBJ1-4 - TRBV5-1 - TGCGCCAGCAGCTTCTTAGCAACTAATGAAAAACTGTTTTTT CASSFLATNEKLFF